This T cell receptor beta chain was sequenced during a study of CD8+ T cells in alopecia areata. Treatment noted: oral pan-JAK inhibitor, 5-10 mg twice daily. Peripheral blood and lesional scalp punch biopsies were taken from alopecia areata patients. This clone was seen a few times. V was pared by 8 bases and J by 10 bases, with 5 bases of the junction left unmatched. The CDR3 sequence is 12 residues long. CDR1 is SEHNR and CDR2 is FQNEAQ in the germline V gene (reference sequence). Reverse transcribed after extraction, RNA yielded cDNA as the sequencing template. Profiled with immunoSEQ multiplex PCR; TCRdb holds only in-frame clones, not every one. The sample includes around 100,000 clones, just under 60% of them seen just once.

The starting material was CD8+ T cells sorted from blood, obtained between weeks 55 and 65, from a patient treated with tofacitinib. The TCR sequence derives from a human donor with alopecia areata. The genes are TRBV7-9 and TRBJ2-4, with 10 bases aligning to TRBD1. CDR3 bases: TGTGCCAGCGGAGGGGGACAGGGGATTCAGTACTTC. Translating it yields CASGGGQGIQYF.